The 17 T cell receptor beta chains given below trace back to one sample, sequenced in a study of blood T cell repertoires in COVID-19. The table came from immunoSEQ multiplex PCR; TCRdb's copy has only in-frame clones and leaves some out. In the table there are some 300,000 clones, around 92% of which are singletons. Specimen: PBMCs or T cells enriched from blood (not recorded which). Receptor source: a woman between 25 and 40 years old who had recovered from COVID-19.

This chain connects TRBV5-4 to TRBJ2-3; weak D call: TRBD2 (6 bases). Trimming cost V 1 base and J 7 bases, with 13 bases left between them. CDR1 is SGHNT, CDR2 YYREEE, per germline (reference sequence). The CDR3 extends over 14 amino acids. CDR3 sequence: CASSLSGRMYTQYF. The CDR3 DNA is TGTGCCAGCAGCTTGTCGGGGAGGATGTATACGCAGTATTTT.

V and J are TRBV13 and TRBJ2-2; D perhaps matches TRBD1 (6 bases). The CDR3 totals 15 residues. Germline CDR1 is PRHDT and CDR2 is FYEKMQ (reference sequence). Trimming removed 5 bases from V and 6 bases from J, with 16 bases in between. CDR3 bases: TGTGCCAGCAGCCCAAGGACAGCCCGGGCCGGGGAGCTGTTTTTT. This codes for CASSPRTARAGELFF. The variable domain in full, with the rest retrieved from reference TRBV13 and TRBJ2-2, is AAGVIQSPRHLIKEKRETATLKCYPIPRHDTVYWYQQGPGQDPQFLISFYEKMQSDKGSIPDRFSAQQFSDYHSELNMSSLELGDSALYFCASSPRTARAGELFFGEGSRLTVL.

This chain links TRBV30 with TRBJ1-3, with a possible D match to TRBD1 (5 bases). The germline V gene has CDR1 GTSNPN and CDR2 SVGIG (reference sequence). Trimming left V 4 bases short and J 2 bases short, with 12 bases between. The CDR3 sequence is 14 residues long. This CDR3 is CAWTGTTTGNTIYF. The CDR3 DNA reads TGTGCCTGGACTGGGACTACTACTGGAAACACCATATATTTT.

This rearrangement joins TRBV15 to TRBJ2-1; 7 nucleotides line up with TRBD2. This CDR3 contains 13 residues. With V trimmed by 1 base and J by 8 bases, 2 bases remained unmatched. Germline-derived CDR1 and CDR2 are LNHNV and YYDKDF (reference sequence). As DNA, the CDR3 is TGTGCCACCAGCAGAGGACGGGGGGATGAGCAGTTCTTC. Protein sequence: CATSRGRGDEQFF.

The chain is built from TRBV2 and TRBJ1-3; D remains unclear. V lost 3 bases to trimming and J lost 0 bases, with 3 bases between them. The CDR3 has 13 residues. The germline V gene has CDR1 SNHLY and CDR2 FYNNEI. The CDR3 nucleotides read TGTGCCAGCAGTGAGAGCTCTGGAAACACCATATATTTT. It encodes CASSESSGNTIYF.

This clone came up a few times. The CDR3 spells CASTMTSYEQYF. The CDR3 DNA follows: TGTGCCAGCACTATGACATCCTACGAGCAGTACTTC. The chain couples TRBV2 to TRBJ2-7; D not certain. The V and J ends lost 7 bases and 1 base respectively, with 8 bases between them. This CDR3 region has 12 residues. Germline assignment: CDR1 SNHLY and CDR2 FYNNEI.

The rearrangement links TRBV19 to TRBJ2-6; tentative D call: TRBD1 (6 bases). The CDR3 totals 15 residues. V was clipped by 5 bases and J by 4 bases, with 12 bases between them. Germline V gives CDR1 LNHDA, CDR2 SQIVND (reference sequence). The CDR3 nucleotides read TGTGCCAGTAGTGCTCAGGGGTTAGGGGCCAACGTCCTGACTTTC. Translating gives CASSAQGLGANVLTF.

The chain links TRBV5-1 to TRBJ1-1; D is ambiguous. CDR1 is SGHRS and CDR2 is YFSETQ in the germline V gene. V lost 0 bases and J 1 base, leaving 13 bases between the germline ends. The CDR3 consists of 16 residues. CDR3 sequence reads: CASSLGHFRGNTEAFF. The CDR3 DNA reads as TGCGCCAGCAGCTTGGGACATTTTCGGGGGAACACTGAAGCTTTCTTT.

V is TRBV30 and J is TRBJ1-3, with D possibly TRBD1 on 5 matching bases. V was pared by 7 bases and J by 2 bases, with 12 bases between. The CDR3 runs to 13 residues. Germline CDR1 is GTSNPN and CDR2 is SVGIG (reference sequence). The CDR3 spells CASKAGAGNTIYF. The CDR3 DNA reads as TGTGCCTCCAAAGCGGGGGCTGGAAACACCATATATTTT.

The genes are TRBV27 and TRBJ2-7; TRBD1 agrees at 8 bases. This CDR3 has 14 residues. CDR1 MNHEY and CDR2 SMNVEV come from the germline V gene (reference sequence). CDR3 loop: CASSRDRPYYEQYF. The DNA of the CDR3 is TGTGCTTCCTCGCGGGACAGGCCATACTACGAGCAGTACTTC.

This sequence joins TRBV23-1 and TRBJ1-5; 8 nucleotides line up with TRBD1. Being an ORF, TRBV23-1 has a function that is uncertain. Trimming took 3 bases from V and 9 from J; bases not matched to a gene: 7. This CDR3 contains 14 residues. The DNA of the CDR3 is TGCGCCAGCAGTCATGGACAGGGATGTGCGCCCCAGCATTTT. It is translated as CASSHGQGCAPQHF.

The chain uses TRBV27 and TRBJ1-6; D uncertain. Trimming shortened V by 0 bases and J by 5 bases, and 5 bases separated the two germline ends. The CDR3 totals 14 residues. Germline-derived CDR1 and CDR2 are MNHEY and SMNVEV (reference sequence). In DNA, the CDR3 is TGTGCCAGCAGTTTATCCTTAAATAATTCACCCCTCCACTTT. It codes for CASSLSLNNSPLHF.

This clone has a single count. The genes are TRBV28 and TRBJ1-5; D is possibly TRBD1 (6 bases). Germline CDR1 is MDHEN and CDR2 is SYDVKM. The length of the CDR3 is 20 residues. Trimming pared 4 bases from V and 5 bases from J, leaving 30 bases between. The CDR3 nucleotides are TGTGCCAGCAGTTCTCCTCGGACAGAATTCACCCCCGCAATAGATCAGCCCCAGCATTTT. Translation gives CASSSPRTEFTPAIDQPQHF. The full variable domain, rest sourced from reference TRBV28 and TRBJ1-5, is DVKVTQSSRYLVKRTGEKVFLECVQDMDHENMFWYRQDPGLGLRLIYFSYDVKMKEKGDIPEGYSVSREKKERFSLILESASTNQTSMYLCASSSPRTEFTPAIDQPQHFGDGTRLSIL.

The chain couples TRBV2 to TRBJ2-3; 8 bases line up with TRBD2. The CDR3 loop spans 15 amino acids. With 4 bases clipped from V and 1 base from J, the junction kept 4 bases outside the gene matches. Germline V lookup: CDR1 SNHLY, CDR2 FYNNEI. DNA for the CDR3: TGTGCCAGCAGTGGACGGGAGGGCGGCACAGATACGCAGTATTTT. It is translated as CASSGREGGTDTQYF.

The CDR3 loop reads CASSIYSGPQHF. The CDR3 region has the DNA TGTGCCAGTAGTATTTACTCGGGGCCCCAGCATTTT. This chain uses TRBV19 with TRBJ1-5; no clear D. CDR3 size: 12 residues. The ends were cut back, 3 bases at V and 9 bases at J, with 9 bases in the middle. Germline-derived CDR1 and CDR2 are LNHDA and SQIVND (reference sequence).

The CDR3 DNA reads TGTGCCAGCAGCTCGACAGAAGAGCAGTACTTC. Its translation: CASSSTEEQYF. The V gene is TRBV14, the J gene TRBJ2-7; D is possibly TRBD1 (5 bases). Germline CDR1 reads SGHDN; CDR2 reads FVKESK. The length of the CDR3 is 11 residues. Between the trimmed V and J ends, which lost 5 bases and 7 bases, there was a span of 9 bases. Based on the CDR3 plus reference TRBV14 and TRBJ2-7, the full variable domain is EAGVTQFPSHSVIEKGQTVTLRCDPISGHDNLYWYRRVMGKEIKFLLHFVKESKQDESGMPNNRFLAERTGGTYSTLKVQPAELEDSGVYFCASSSTEEQYFGPGTRLTVT.

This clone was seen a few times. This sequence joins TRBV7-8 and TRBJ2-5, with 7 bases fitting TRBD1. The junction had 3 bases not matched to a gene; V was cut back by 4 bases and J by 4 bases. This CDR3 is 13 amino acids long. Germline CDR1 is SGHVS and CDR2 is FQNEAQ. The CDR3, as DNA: TGTGCCAGCAGCTACGGGACAGCAGAGACCCAGTACTTC. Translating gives CASSYGTAETQYF.